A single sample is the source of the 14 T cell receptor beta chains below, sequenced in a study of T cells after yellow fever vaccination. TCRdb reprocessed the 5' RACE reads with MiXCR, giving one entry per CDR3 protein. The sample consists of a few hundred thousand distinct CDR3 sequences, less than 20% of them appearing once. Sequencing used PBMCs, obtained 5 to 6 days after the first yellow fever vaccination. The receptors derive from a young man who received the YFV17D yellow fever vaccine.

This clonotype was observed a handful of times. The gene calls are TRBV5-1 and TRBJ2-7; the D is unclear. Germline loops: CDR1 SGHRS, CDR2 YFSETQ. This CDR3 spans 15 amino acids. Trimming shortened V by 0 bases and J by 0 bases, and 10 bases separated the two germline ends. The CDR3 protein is CASSLDRPSSYEQYF. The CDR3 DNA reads TGCGCCAGCAGCTTGGACAGACCAAGCTCCTACGAGCAGTACTTC. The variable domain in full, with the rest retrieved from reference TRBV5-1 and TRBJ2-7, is KAGVTQTPRYLIKTRGQQVTLSCSPISGHRSVSWYQQTPGQGLQFLFEYFSETQRNKGNFPGRFSGRQFSNSRSEMNVSTLELGDSALYLCASSLDRPSSYEQYFGPGTRLTVT.

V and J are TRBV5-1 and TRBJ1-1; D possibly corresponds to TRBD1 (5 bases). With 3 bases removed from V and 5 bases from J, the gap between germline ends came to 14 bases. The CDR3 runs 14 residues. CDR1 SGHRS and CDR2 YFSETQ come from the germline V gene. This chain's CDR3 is CASSSGTTGTEAFF. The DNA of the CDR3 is TGCGCCAGCAGCTCAGGGACGACGGGGACTGAAGCTTTCTTT. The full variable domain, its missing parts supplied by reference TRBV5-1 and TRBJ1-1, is KAGVTQTPRYLIKTRGQQVTLSCSPISGHRSVSWYQQTPGQGLQFLFEYFSETQRNKGNFPGRFSGRQFSNSRSEMNVSTLELGDSALYLCASSSGTTGTEAFFGQGTRLTVV.

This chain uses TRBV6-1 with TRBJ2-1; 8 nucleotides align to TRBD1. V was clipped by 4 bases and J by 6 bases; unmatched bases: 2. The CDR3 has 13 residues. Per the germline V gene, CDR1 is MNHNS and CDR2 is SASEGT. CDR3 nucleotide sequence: TGTGCCAGCAGTGTGACAGGGGCCAATGAGCAGTTCTTC. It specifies CASSVTGANEQFF.

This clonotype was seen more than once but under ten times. CDR3 loop: CASSLDRIRGNIQYF. The CDR3 region has the DNA TGCGCCAGCAGCTTGGATAGGATTAGGGGAAACATTCAGTACTTC. The chain couples TRBV5-1 to TRBJ2-4; D possibly corresponds to TRBD1 (5 bases). This CDR3 has 15 residues. The germline gives CDR1 SGHRS, CDR2 YFSETQ. The V end lost 0 bases, the J end lost 6 bases, and 13 bases lay between the germline ends.

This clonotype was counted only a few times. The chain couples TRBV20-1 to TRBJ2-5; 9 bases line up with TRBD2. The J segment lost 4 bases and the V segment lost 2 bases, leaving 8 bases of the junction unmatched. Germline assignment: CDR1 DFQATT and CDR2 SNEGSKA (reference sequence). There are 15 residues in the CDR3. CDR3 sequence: CSARTPTAGGETQYF. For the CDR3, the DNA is TGCAGTGCTAGAACCCCCACAGCGGGGGGAGAGACCCAGTACTTC.

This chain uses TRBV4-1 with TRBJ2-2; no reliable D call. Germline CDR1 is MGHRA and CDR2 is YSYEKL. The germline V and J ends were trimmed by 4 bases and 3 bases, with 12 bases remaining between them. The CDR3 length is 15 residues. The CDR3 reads CASSPSILYTGELFF. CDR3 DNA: TGCGCCAGCAGCCCCTCTATTCTTTACACCGGGGAGCTGTTTTTT.

The CDR3 is CASSYSRAGTGKTQYF. In DNA, the CDR3 is TGTGCCAGCAGTTACTCCAGGGCCGGGACAGGGAAGACCCAGTACTTC. The chain uses TRBV6-5 and TRBJ2-5, with 9 bases lining up with TRBD1. With 0 bases clipped from V and 6 bases from J, the junction kept 8 bases outside the gene matches. CDR3 length: 16 amino acids. Looked up from germline, CDR1 is MNHEY and CDR2 is SVGAGI.

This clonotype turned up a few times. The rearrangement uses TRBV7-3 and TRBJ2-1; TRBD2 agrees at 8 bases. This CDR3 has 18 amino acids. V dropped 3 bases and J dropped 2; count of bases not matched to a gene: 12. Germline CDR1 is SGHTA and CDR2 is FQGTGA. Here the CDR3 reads CASSLRSGGPSPYNEQFF. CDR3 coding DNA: TGTGCCAGCAGCTTGCGCTCGGGGGGGCCGTCACCCTACAATGAGCAGTTCTTC. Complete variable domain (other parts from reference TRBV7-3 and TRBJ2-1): GAGVSQTPSNKVTEKGKYVELRCDPISGHTALYWYRQSLGQGPEFLIYFQGTGAADDSGLPNDRFFAVRPEGSVSTLKIQRTERGDSAVYLCASSLRSGGPSPYNEQFFGPGTRLTVL.

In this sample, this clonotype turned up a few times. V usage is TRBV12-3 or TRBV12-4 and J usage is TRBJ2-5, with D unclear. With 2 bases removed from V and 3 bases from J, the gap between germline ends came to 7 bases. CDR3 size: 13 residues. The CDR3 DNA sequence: TGTGCCAGCAGTTTACTGCGGAAAGAGACCCAGTACTTC. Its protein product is CASSLLRKETQYF.

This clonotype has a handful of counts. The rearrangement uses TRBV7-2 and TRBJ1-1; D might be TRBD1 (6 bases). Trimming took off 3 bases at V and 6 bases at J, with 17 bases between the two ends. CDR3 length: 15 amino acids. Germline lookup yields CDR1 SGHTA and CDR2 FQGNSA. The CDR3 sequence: CASSFAGGPSAEAFF. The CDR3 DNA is TGTGCCAGCAGCTTTGCCGGGGGGCCTAGCGCTGAAGCTTTCTTT.

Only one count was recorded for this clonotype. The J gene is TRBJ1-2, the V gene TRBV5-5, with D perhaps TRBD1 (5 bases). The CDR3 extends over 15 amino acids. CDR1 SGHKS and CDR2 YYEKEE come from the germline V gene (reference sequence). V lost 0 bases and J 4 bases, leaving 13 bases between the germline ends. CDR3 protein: CASSLVGTGPYGYTF. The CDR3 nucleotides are TGTGCCAGCAGCTTGGTCGGTACAGGACCCTATGGCTACACCTTC.

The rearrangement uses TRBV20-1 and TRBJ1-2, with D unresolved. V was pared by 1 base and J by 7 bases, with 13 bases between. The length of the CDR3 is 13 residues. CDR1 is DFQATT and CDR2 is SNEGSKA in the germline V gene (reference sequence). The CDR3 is CSARAGLLGGYTF. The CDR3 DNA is TGCAGTGCTAGAGCCGGGCTCCTGGGTGGCTACACCTTC.

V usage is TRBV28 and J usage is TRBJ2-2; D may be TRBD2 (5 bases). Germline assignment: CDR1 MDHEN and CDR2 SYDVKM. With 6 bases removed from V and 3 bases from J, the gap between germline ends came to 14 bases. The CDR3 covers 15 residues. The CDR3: CASSPGHGDTGELFF. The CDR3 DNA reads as TGTGCCAGCAGCCCCGGCCACGGGGACACCGGGGAGCTGTTTTTT.

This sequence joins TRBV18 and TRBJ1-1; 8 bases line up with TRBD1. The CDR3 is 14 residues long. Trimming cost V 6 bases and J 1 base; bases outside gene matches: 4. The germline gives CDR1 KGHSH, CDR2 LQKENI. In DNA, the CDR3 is TGTGCCAGCTCGCGGACAGGGAGGAACACTGAAGCTTTCTTT. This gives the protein CASSRTGRNTEAFF.